This TCR beta chain was identified during a study of T cell changes during pregnancy in multiple sclerosis. The CDR3 has 18 amino acids. V lost 5 bases to trimming and J lost 4 bases; unmatched junction nucleotides: 17. Germline V CDR1 and CDR2: LNHDA, SQIVND (reference sequence). TCRdb's table, derived via immunoSEQ multiplex PCR, lists solely in-frame clones and lacks some. The sample shows tens of thousands of clones, approximately 95% of them seen only once. The sequences come from peripheral blood, collected in the second trimester of pregnancy. The sequence came from a female donor in good health, enrolled as a control in a pregnancy study. The chain links TRBV19 to TRBJ1-1, with 9 bases lining up with TRBD1. In DNA, the CDR3 is TGTGCCAGTAGTCGGACAGGGGCGGGTGCTCCCTTGGCCACTGAAGCTTTCTTT. Its translation is CASSRTGAGAPLATEAFF.